A single sample gave rise to the 32 T cell receptor beta chains below, sequenced in a study of metastatic and nonmetastatic thyroid tumors. MiXCR reprocessed the PCR reads for TCRdb. The sample has about 27,000 clones; approximately 15% are singletons. Before thyroid surgery, none of the patients had received any treatment. The sequenced material came from blood. The receptors derive from a male donor with papillary thyroid cancer or a benign thyroid nodule (not recorded which). Some clones in this sample may be carry-over from other donors' samples.

The sample holds a few counts of this clone. Since the CDR3 does not end with the conserved phenylalanine or tryptophan, this likely comes from a read error. This chain joins TRBV6-1 and TRBJ2-1; D gene ambiguous. The length of the CDR3 is 10 residues. Germline V CDR1 and CDR2: MNHNS, SASEGT. The V end was cut by 11 bases, the J end by 8 bases, with 10 bases between. DNA for the CDR3: TGTGCCGGCGTGCTCTATGAGCAGTTCTCC. As protein: CAGVLYEQFS.

This clone has only a few counts. CDR3 nucleotide sequence: TGTGCCAGCTTTGTGGGGACAGGGGATGGCTACACCTTC. Translated: CASFVGTGDGYTF. This chain uses TRBV6-1 with TRBJ1-2; 10 bases are a match to TRBD1. The CDR3 has 13 residues. The germline V gene encodes CDR1 MNHNS and CDR2 SASEGT. J gave up 6 bases and V 8 bases, and 6 bases lay outside the gene matches.

This clone was counted ten times or more. The chain recombines TRBV20-1 with TRBJ1-1; D uncertain. The CDR3 sequence is 13 residues long. The germline CDR1 and CDR2 sequences are DFQATT and SNEGSKA (reference sequence). V lost 1 base and J lost 5, with 11 bases in between. The CDR3 protein is CSARGYVGTEAFF. The CDR3 nucleotides are TGCAGTGCTAGAGGGTACGTTGGGACTGAAGCTTTCTTT.

The chain joins TRBV28 to TRBJ2-7; a possible D gene is TRBD2 (5 bases). Trimming shortened V by 10 bases and J by 6 bases, and 13 bases separated the two germline ends. The germline V gene has CDR1 MDHEN and CDR2 SYDVKM. The CDR3 extends over 11 amino acids. In DNA form, the CDR3 reads TGTGCCACCGCGAGTGAGGGCGAGCAGTACTTC. Its translation: CATASEGEQYF.

The V call is TRBV6-2 or TRBV6-3, the J call TRBJ2-1; possibly TRBD2 for D (6 bases). Trimming took off 2 bases at V and 4 bases at J, with 6 bases between the two ends. CDR3 length equals 13 residues. The germline V gene encodes CDR1 MNHEY and CDR2 SVGEGT. The CDR3 coding sequence is TGTGCCAGCAGTTACGGGGGGTACAATGAGCAGTTCTTC. It codes for CASSYGGYNEQFF.

This clone was found a few times. This chain connects TRBV6-1 to TRBJ2-7; tentative D call: TRBD1 (5 bases). Between the trimmed V and J ends, which lost 1 base and 2 bases, there was a span of 18 bases. The CDR3 extends over 17 amino acids. CDR1 MNHNS and CDR2 SASEGT come from the germline V gene. CDR3 nucleotides: TGTGCCAGCAGTGAAGACCTCGGGCAGGGTGGGGCCTACGAGCAGTACTTC. Translating it yields CASSEDLGQGGAYEQYF.

This clone was seen ten or more times. V and J are TRBV5-4 and TRBJ2-7; 12 bases agree with TRBD2. Germline V CDR1 and CDR2: SGHNT, YYREEE (reference sequence). The CDR3 totals 14 residues. The V gene end was trimmed by 4 bases and the J gene end by 7 bases; junction bases not matched to a gene: 6. Written as DNA, the CDR3 is TGTGCCAGCAGCCGGACTAGCGGGATCCGTGAGCAGTACTTC. The encoded protein is CASSRTSGIREQYF.

The V call is TRBV28, the J call TRBJ1-2, with D unclear. The CDR3 runs 15 residues. V lost 1 base, J lost 2 bases, and 11 bases lay in between. Per the germline V gene, CDR1 is MDHEN and CDR2 is SYDVKM. The CDR3 DNA follows: TGTGCCAGCAGTTTATCTTTTGCAGTAAACTATGGCTACACCTTC. It specifies CASSLSFAVNYGYTF.

The chain recombines TRBV24-1 with TRBJ2-1; TRBD1 or TRBD2 may be the D gene (5 bases each). This CDR3 spans 14 amino acids. CDR1 is KGHDR, CDR2 SFDVKD, per germline. V was trimmed by 9 bases and J by 6 bases, leaving 17 bases between them. This CDR3 reads CATVPGLGSNEQFF. CDR3 DNA sequence: TGTGCCACCGTACCGGGGCTTGGTAGCAATGAGCAGTTCTTC.

This clone came up many times. The chain is built from TRBV5-1 and TRBJ2-7, with no clear D. CDR3 size: 14 residues. Germline CDR1 is SGHRS and CDR2 is YFSETQ. V was shortened by 3 bases and J by 1 base, with 11 bases between the two germline ends. CDR3 DNA: TGCGCCAGCAGCTCCCCCCCTAATTCCTACGAGCAGTACTTC. This gives the protein CASSSPPNSYEQYF.

This clone was seen ten or more times. V gene TRBV29-1 combines with J gene TRBJ2-7; 7 bases are shared with TRBD2. Per the germline V gene, CDR1 is SQVTM and CDR2 is ANQGSEA. CDR3 length: 14 residues. Unmatched junction bases numbered 12, after V lost 5 bases and J lost 5 bases. CDR3 DNA: TGCAGCGTTAGGAAGGGTAGCGGGTACGACGAGCAGTACTTC. Translated, it gives CSVRKGSGYDEQYF.

Relative to its sample, this clone is medium-sized. The rearrangement joins TRBV19 to TRBJ2-7; D unclear. The CDR3 is 13 amino acids. Trimming left V 10 bases short and J 4 bases short, with 17 bases between. Germline CDR1 and CDR2: LNHDA and SQIVND (reference sequence). This chain's CDR3 is CATAQEKAYEQYF. The CDR3 bases are TGTGCCACCGCACAAGAGAAGGCGTACGAGCAGTACTTC.

This clone was seen at least ten times. This rearrangement joins TRBV20-1 to TRBJ2-3; 10 nucleotides align to TRBD2. Germline V CDR1 and CDR2: DFQATT, SNEGSKA (reference sequence). This CDR3 contains 13 residues. After removal of 7 bases from V and 4 bases from J, the junction contained 5 bases not matched to a gene. CDR3 in amino acids: CSGTSGIPDTQYF. The DNA of the CDR3 is TGCAGTGGAACTAGCGGGATCCCAGATACGCAGTATTTT.

Only a few counts were recorded for this clone. This rearrangement joins TRBV6-1 to TRBJ2-5; TRBD1 matches at 8 bases. J gave up 5 bases and V 7 bases, and 12 bases lay outside the gene matches. The CDR3 length is 15 residues. The germline CDR1 and CDR2 sequences are MNHNS and SASEGT. The CDR3 is CASILQGAVWETQYF. In DNA, the CDR3 is TGTGCCAGCATCCTTCAGGGGGCCGTATGGGAGACCCAGTACTTC.

This clone was observed many times. The chain couples TRBV28 to TRBJ2-7; TRBD2 agrees at 8 bases. V lost 5 bases to trimming and J lost 2 bases; unmatched junction nucleotides: 5. Germline-derived CDR1 and CDR2 are MDHEN and SYDVKM. This CDR3 has 14 residues. CDR3 nucleotides: TGTGCCAGCAGTACCTTAGCGGGAACCTACGAGCAGTACTTC. This translates into CASSTLAGTYEQYF.

This clone qualifies as medium-sized. The CDR3 sequence: CAWTSGTGGYTF. The CDR3 DNA follows: TGTGCCTGGACCTCCGGGACGGGTGGCTACACCTTC. V gene TRBV30 combines with J gene TRBJ1-2; D perhaps matches TRBD1 (5 bases). Germline lookup yields CDR1 GTSNPN and CDR2 SVGIG (reference sequence). Trimming removed 4 bases from V and 7 bases from J, with 13 bases in between. This CDR3 spans 12 amino acids.

This clone was observed a handful of times. The chain uses TRBV5-1 and TRBJ2-2, with D uncertain. CDR1 and CDR2 from the germline V gene are SGHRS and YFSETQ. The CDR3 is made up of 14 amino acids. The germline V and J ends were trimmed by 4 bases and 7 bases, with 14 bases remaining between them. CDR3 protein: CASSLIQRSGELFF. The CDR3 coding sequence is TGCGCCAGCAGCCTAATACAGAGAAGCGGGGAGCTGTTTTTT.

Many counts were recorded for this clone. The chain recombines TRBV4-1 with TRBJ1-1; no clear D gene. Trimming removed 0 bases from V and 5 bases from J, with 19 bases in between. The CDR3 is 17 amino acids. Looked up from germline, CDR1 is MGHRA and CDR2 is YSYEKL. The CDR3 here is CASSQDLAGPQETEAFF. The CDR3 DNA reads as TGCGCCAGCAGCCAAGACCTGGCCGGGCCCCAAGAGACTGAAGCTTTCTTT.

This clone showed up many times. The gene calls are TRBV24-1 and TRBJ2-1; the match to TRBD2 covers 8 bases. Germline loops: CDR1 KGHDR, CDR2 SFDVKD. The CDR3 runs to 15 residues. With V trimmed by 4 bases and J by 2 bases, 3 bases remained unmatched. The CDR3: CATSDIAGTYNEQFF. The CDR3 nucleotides read TGTGCCACCAGTGACATAGCGGGGACCTACAATGAGCAGTTCTTC.

This clone was counted ten times or more. The rearrangement uses TRBV5-1 and TRBJ2-7, with 13 nucleotides matching TRBD2. V was clipped by 3 bases and J by 6 bases; unmatched bases: 9. The V gene's germline CDR1 is SGHRS and CDR2 YFSETQ. This CDR3 comprises 16 residues. CDR3 DNA: TGCGCCAGCAGCTCGAAATGGACTAGCGGGAGTACCGAGCAGTACTTC. Translated: CASSSKWTSGSTEQYF.

Concerning this clone: A clone one base away is much larger, so this may be a read error. Additional DNA sequences in this sample encode the identical CDR3. The chain uses TRBV15 and TRBJ2-3; 12 nucleotides align to TRBD2. Germline CDR1 LNHNV, CDR2 YYDKDF (reference sequence). This CDR3 region has 17 residues. Germline trimming cut 7 bases from V and 2 bases from J; bases unmatched to any gene: 10. The chain's CDR3 is CATTPGLAGLDTDTQYF. In nucleotides, the CDR3 is TGTGCCACCACTCCTGGACTAGCGGGACTTGACACAGATACGCAGTATTTT. The variable domain in full, with the rest retrieved from reference TRBV15 and TRBJ2-3, is DAMVIQNPRYQVTQFGKPVTLSCSQTLNHNVMYWYQQKSSQAPKLLFHYYDKDFNNEADTPDNFQSRRPNTSFCFLDIRSPGLGDTAMYLCATTPGLAGLDTDTQYFGPGTRLTVL.

At least ten counts were recorded for this clone. This chain connects TRBV4-2 to TRBJ2-5; TRBD1 is a possible D gene (5 bases). This CDR3 spans 15 amino acids. Germline V gene sequence: CDR1 LGHNA, CDR2 YNFKEQ. Deletions cut 0 bases from V and 7 bases from J, with 15 bases between. The CDR3 reads CASSQDRSGRGTQYF. In DNA, the CDR3 is TGTGCCAGCAGCCAAGATAGATCAGGGCGAGGGACCCAGTACTTC.

This clone has ten or more counts. The chain couples TRBV10-3 to TRBJ2-7; D gene ambiguous. The germline gives CDR1 ENHRY, CDR2 SYGVKD. The V and J ends lost 2 bases and 4 bases respectively, with 6 bases between them. This CDR3 region has 12 residues. CDR3 in amino acids: CAISEGGYEQYF. The CDR3 DNA sequence: TGTGCCATCAGTGAGGGTGGATACGAGCAGTACTTC.

The V gene is TRBV6-1, the J gene TRBJ2-7; TRBD1 is a possible D gene (9 bases). V lost 4 bases to trimming and J lost 8 bases, with 24 bases between them. Germline CDR1 and CDR2: MNHNS and SASEGT. The CDR3 length is 16 residues. The CDR3 sequence: CASSGRGGQGAYKQYF. CDR3 coding DNA: TGTGCCAGCAGTGGACGGGGGGGACAGGGTGCTTACAAGCAGTACTTC.

The table lists this clone with many counts. The chain links TRBV9 to TRBJ2-1, with TRBD2 matching over 7 bases. Germline V CDR1 and CDR2: SGDLS, YYNGEE. This CDR3 has 16 residues. V lost 4 bases to trimming and J lost 4 bases; unmatched junction nucleotides: 11. The CDR3 protein is CASSLAAREGYNEQFF. In nucleotides, the CDR3 is TGTGCCAGCAGCCTCGCAGCCAGGGAGGGTTACAATGAGCAGTTCTTC. The variable domain in full, with the rest retrieved from reference TRBV9 and TRBJ2-1, is DSGVTQTPKHLITATGQRVTLRCSPRSGDLSVYWYQQSLDQGLQFLIQYYNGEERAKGNILERFSAQQFPDLHSELNLSSLELGDSALYFCASSLAAREGYNEQFFGPGTRLTVL.

The table lists this clone with many counts. DNA for the CDR3: TGTGCCAGCAGCACCTCGGTGGGGGCGGACACTGAAGCTTTCTTT. Translated: CASSTSVGADTEAFF. The chain links TRBV7-6 to TRBJ1-1; TRBD1 is a possible D gene (6 bases). V lost 5 bases and J 3 bases, leaving 16 bases between the germline ends. Germline lookup yields CDR1 SGHVS and CDR2 FNYEAQ. This CDR3 contains 15 residues. The whole variable domain, filled in from reference TRBV7-6 and TRBJ1-1, reads GAGVSQSPRYKVTKRGQDVALRCDPISGHVSLYWYRQALGQGPEFLTYFNYEAQQDKSGLPNDRFSAERPEGSISTLTIQRTEQRDSAMYRCASSTSVGADTEAFFGQGTRLTVV.

The chain couples TRBV20-1 to TRBJ1-1; D gene ambiguous. V lost 0 bases and J lost 6, with 8 bases in between. There are 12 residues in the CDR3. The germline gives CDR1 DFQATT, CDR2 SNEGSKA (reference sequence). CDR3 nucleotides: TGCAGTGCTAGAGATCAAAAACCTGAAGCTTTCTTT. Protein: CSARDQKPEAFF.

V gene TRBV28 combines with J gene TRBJ2-7; TRBD2 aligns across 8 bases. Germline values: CDR1 MDHEN, CDR2 SYDVKM. J gave up 13 bases and V 1 base, and 9 bases lay outside the gene matches. The CDR3 length is 13 residues. CDR3 residues: CASSLLGTSGLYF. DNA for the CDR3: TGTGCCAGCAGTTTATTGGGGACTAGTGGTCTATACTTC. The full variable domain, with the rest looked up from reference TRBV28 and TRBJ2-7, is DVKVTQSSRYLVKRTGEKVFLECVQDMDHENMFWYRQDPGLGLRLIYFSYDVKMKEKGDIPEGYSVSREKKERFSLILESASTNQTSMYLCASSLLGTSGLYFGPGTRLTVT.

In its sample, this clone was seen many times. The V gene is TRBV18, the J gene TRBJ2-1, with unresolved D. The CDR3 totals 14 residues. V lost 3 bases and J lost 9, with 15 bases in between. Germline assignment: CDR1 KGHSH and CDR2 LQKENI. The CDR3 region has the DNA TGTGCCAGCTCACCGGAAAGTGTCCAAAGTGAGCAGTTCTTC. As protein: CASSPESVQSEQFF.

This clone was counted only a few times. The CDR3 sequence: CSARGLAGVGQDTQYF. The CDR3 region has the DNA TGCAGTGCTAGGGGACTAGCGGGGGTGGGTCAGGATACGCAGTATTTT. The chain has TRBV20-1 and TRBJ2-3, with 14 bases that match TRBD2. The CDR3 is made up of 16 amino acids. V lost 3 bases to trimming and J lost 6 bases; unmatched junction nucleotides: 8. Germline CDR1 is DFQATT and CDR2 is SNEGSKA (reference sequence).

This clone was seen a handful of times. CDR3 in DNA: TGTGCCTGGAGTCGGGGGACAGATACGCAGTATTTT. Translation: CAWSRGTDTQYF. The chain employs TRBV30 and TRBJ2-3; tentatively, D is TRBD2 (6 bases). This CDR3 has 12 amino acids. V lost 2 bases, J lost 3 bases, and 6 bases lay in between. Germline V gene sequence: CDR1 GTSNPN, CDR2 SVGIG (reference sequence).

This clone has ten or more counts. The chain's CDR3 is CASSLRGGARGGQYF. CDR3 in DNA: TGTGCCAGCAGCTTACGGGGCGGGGCCCGGGGTGGGCAGTACTTC. The chain employs TRBV7-8 and TRBJ2-7; a weak D match, TRBD2 (6 bases). The germline V gene has CDR1 SGHVS and CDR2 FQNEAQ. V was clipped by 2 bases and J by 9 bases, with 20 bases between them. CDR3 length: 15 amino acids.